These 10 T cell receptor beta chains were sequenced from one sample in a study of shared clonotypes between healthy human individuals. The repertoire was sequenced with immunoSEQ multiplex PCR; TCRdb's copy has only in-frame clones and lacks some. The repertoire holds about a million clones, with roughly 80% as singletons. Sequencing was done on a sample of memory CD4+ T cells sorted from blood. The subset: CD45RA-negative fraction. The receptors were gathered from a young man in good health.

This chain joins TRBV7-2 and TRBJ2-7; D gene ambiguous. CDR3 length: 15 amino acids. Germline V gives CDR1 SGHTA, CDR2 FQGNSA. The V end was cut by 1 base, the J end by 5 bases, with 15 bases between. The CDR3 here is CASSLGESVGNEQYF. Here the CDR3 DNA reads TGTGCCAGCAGCTTAGGCGAGAGCGTAGGAAACGAGCAGTACTTC.

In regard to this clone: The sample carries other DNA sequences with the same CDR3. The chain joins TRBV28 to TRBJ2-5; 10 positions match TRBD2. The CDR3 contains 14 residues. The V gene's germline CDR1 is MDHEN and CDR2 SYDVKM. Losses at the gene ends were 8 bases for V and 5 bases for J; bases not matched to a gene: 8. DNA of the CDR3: TGTGCCAGCCGCGCTAGCGGGGGTGGTGAGACCCAGTACTTC. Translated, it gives CASRASGGGETQYF.

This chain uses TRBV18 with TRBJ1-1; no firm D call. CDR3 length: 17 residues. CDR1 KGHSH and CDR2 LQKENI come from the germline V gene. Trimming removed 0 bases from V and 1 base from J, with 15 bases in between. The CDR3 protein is CASSPPLGKRGNTEAFF. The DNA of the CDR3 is TGTGCCAGCTCACCACCGCTCGGGAAGAGAGGGAACACTGAAGCTTTCTTT.

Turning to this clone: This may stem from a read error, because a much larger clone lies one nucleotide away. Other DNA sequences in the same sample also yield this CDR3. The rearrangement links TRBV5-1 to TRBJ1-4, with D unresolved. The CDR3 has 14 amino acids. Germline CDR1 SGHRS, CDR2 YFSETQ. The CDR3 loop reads CASSFQGTNEKLFF. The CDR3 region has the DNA TGCGCCAGTAGCTTTCAAGGCACTAATGAAAAACTGTTTTTT.

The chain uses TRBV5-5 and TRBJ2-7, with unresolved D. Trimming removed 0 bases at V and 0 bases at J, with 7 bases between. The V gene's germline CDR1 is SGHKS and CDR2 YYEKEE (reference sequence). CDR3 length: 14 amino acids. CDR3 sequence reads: CASSLAMSSYEQYF. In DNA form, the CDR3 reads TGTGCCAGCAGCTTGGCCATGAGCTCCTACGAGCAGTACTTC.

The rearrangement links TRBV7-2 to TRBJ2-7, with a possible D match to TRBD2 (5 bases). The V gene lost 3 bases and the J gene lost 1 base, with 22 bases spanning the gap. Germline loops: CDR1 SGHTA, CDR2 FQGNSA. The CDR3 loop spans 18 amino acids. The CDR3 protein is CASSFPPYREGDSYEQYF. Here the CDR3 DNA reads TGTGCCAGCAGCTTTCCCCCTTACCGGGAAGGCGATTCCTACGAGCAGTACTTC.

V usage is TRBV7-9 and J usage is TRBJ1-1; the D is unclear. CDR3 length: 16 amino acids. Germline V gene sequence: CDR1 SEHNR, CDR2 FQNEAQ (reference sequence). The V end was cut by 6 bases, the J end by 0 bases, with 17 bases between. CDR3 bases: TGTGCCAGCAGACACGACACCTACATAATGAACACTGAAGCTTTCTTT. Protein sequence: CASRHDTYIMNTEAFF.

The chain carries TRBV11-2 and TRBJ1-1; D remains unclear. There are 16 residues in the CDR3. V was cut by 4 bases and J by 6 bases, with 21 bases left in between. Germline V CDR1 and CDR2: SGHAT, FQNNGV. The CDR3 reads CASSSSGGVPGAEAFF. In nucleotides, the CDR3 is TGTGCCAGCAGCTCCAGTGGCGGGGTGCCTGGTGCTGAAGCTTTCTTT. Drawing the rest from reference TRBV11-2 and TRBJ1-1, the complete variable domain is EAGVAQSPRYKIIEKRQSVAFWCNPISGHATLYWYQQILGQGPKLLIQFQNNGVVDDSQLPKDRFSAERLKGVDSTLKIQPAKLEDSAVYLCASSSSGGVPGAEAFFGQGTRLTVV.

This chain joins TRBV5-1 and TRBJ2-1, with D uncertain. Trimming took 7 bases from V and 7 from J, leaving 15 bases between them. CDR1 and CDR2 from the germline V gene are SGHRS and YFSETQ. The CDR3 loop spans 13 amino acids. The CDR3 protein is CASGILSQNEQFF. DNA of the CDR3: TGCGCCAGCGGAATATTGTCACAGAATGAGCAGTTCTTC.

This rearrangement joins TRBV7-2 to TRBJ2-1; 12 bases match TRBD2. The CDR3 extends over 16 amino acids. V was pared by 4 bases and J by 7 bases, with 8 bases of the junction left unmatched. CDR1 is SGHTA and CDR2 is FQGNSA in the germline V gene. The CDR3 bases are TGTGCCAGCAGCTCATCCGGACTAGCGGGACAGAATGAGCAGTTCTTC. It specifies CASSSSGLAGQNEQFF.